This TCR beta chain was recorded in a study of CD8 T cells in ankylosing spondylitis. Regarding the study as a whole: Relatively rare in peripheral blood, disease-linked clones were also CD8+. From matched ankylosing spondylitis synovial fluid, disease-linked clones were reportedly recovered at significantly enriched levels. Characteristic of ankylosing spondylitis blood, it appeared, was a TCR beta motif comprising several highly homologous variants.

The CDR3 spans 14 residues. V shed 4 bases, J shed 5 bases, and the junction held 8 bases outside the gene matches. CDR1 and CDR2 (germline): SGHRS, YFSETQ. A note on this clonotype: The antigen remains unidentified.

Libraries for TCR beta were made by quantitative 5'-RACE with molecular barcodes. In TCRdb, the 5' RACE reads were re-called with MiXCR into one record per CDR3 protein. The top ten clones hold over 15% of a sample with about 700,000 distinct CDR3 sequences, around a fifth of them seen once. Sequenced input: blood, either unsorted or a sorted T cell fraction (not recorded which). The chain has TRBV5-1 and TRBJ2-5, with TRBD2 matching over 7 bases. The TCR originated in a male donor with ankylosing spondylitis. CDR3 DNA sequence: TGCGCCAGCAGCCCTGGAAAGGGAGGGGAGACCCAGTACTTC. This codes for CASSPGKGGETQYF.